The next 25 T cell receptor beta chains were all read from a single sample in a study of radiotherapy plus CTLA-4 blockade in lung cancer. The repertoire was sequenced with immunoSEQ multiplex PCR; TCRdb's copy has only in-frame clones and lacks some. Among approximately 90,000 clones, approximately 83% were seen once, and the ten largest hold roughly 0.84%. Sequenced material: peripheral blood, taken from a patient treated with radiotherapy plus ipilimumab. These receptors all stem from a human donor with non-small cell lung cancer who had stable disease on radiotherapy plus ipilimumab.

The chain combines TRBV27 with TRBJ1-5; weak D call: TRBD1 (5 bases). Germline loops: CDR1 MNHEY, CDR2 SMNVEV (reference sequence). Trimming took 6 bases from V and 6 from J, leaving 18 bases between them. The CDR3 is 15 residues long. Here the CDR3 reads CASRDAWGAGQPQHF. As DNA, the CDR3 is TGTGCCAGCAGAGACGCATGGGGCGCTGGTCAGCCCCAGCATTTT.

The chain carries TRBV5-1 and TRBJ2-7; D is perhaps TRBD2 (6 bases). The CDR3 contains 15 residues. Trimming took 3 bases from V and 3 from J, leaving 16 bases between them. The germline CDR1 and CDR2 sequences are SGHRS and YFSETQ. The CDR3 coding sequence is TGCGCCAGCAGCTCCGGAGGGACGGGCAACTACGAGCAGTACTTC. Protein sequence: CASSSGGTGNYEQYF. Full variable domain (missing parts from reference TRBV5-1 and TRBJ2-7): KAGVTQTPRYLIKTRGQQVTLSCSPISGHRSVSWYQQTPGQGLQFLFEYFSETQRNKGNFPGRFSGRQFSNSRSEMNVSTLELGDSALYLCASSSGGTGNYEQYFGPGTRLTVT.

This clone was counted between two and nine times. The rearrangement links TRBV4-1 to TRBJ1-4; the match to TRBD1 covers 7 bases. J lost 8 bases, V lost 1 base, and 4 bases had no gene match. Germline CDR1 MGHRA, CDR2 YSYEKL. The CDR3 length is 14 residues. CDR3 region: CASSQARGSEKLFF. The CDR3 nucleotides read TGCGCCAGCAGCCAAGCCAGGGGGAGCGAAAAACTGTTTTTT.

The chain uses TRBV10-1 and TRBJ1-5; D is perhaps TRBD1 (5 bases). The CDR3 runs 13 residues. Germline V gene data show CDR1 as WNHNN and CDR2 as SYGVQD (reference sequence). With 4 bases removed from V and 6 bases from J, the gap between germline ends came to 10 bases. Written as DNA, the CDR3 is TGCGCCAGCAGTGCTTTCGGGGCTCAGCCCCAGCATTTT. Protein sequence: CASSAFGAQPQHF.

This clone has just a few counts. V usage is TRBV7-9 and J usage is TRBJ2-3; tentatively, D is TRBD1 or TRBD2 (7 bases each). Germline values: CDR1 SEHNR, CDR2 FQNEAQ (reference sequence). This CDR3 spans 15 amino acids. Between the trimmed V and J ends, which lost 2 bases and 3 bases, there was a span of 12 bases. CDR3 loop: CASSLTGGQTDTQYF. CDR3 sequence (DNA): TGTGCCAGCAGCTTAACGGGGGGACAGACAGATACGCAGTATTTT.

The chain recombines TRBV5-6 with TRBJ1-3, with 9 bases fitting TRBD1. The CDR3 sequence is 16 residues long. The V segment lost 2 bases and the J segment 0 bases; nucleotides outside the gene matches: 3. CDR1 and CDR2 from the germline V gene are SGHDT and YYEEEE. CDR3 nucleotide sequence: TGTGCCAGCAGCTTCCTGACAGGGGGCTCTGGAAACACCATATATTTT. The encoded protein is CASSFLTGGSGNTIYF.

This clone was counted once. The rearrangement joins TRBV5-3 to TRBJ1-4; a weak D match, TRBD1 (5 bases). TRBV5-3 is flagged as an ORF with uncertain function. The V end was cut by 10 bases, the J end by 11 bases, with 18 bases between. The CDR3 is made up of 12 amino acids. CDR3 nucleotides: TGTGCCCTTTACACGGGGGGAAGTAAACTGTTTTTT. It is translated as CALYTGGSKLFF.

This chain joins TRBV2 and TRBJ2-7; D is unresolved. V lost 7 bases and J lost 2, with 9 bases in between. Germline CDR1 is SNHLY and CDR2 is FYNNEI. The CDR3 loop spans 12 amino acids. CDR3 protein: CASNAATYEQYF. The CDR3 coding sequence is TGTGCCAGCAATGCGGCCACCTACGAGCAGTACTTC. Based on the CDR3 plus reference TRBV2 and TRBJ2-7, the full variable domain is EPEVTQTPSHQVTQMGQEVILRCVPISNHLYFYWYRQILGQKVEFLVSFYNNEISEKSEIFDDQFSVERPDGSNFTLKIRSTKLEDSAMYFCASNAATYEQYFGPGTRLTVT.

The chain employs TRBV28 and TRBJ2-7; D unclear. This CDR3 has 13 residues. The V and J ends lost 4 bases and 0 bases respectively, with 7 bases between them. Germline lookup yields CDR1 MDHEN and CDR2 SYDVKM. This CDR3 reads CASSSTPSYEQYF. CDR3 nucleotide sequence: TGTGCCAGCAGTTCCACCCCCTCCTACGAGCAGTACTTC.

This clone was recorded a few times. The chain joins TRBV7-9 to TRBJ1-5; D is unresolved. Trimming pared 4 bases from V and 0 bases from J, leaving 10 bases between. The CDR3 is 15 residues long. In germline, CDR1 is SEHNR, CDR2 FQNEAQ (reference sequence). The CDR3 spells CASSSDGYSNQPQHF. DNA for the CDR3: TGTGCCAGCAGCTCCGACGGTTATAGCAATCAGCCCCAGCATTTT.

CDR3 loop: CASRVGGPGETQYF. The CDR3, as DNA: TGCGCCAGCAGGGTGGGAGGGCCGGGAGAGACCCAGTACTTC. This rearrangement joins TRBV5-1 to TRBJ2-5; 7 bases map to TRBD2. V dropped 5 bases and J dropped 4; count of bases not matched to a gene: 8. This CDR3 spans 14 amino acids. CDR1 is SGHRS and CDR2 is YFSETQ in the germline V gene.

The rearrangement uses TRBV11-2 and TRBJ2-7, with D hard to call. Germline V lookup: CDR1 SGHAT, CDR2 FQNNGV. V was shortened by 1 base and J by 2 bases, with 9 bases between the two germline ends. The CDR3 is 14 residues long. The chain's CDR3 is CASSLAMETYEQYF. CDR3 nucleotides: TGTGCCAGCAGCTTAGCGATGGAGACCTACGAGCAGTACTTC.

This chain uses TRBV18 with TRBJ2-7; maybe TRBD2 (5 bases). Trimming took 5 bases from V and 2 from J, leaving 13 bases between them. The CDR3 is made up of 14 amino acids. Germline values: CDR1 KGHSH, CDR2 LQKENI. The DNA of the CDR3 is TGTGCCAGCTCAAAAAGGGAGTGGGCCTACGAGCAGTACTTC. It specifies CASSKREWAYEQYF. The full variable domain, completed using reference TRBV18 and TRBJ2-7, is NAGVMQNPRHLVRRRGQEARLRCSPMKGHSHVYWYRQLPEEGLKFMVYLQKENIIDESGMPKERFSAEFPKEGPSILRIQQVVRGDSAAYFCASSKREWAYEQYFGPGTRLTVT.

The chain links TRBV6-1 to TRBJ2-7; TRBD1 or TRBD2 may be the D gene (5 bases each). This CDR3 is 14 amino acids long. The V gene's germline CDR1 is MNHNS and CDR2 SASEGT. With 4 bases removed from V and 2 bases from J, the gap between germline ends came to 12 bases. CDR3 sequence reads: CASSARDGTYEQYF. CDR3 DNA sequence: TGTGCCAGCAGTGCTAGGGACGGGACCTACGAGCAGTACTTC.

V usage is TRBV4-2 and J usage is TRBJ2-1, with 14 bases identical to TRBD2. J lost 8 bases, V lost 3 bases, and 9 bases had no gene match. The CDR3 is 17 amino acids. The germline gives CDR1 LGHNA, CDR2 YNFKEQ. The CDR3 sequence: CASSQETSGGAVDEQFF. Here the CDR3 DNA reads TGTGCCAGCAGCCAGGAGACTAGCGGGGGGGCCGTAGATGAGCAGTTCTTC.

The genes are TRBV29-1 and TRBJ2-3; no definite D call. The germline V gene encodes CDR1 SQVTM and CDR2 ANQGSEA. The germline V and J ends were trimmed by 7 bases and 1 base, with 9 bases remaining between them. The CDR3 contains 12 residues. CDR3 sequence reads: CSENKGTDTQYF. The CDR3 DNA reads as TGCAGCGAGAACAAGGGCACAGATACGCAGTATTTT.

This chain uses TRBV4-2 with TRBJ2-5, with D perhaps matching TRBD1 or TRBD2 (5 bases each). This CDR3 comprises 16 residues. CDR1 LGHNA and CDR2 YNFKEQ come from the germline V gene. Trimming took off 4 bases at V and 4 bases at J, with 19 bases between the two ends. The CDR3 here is CASSPRRDDQGETQYF. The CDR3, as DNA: TGTGCCAGCAGCCCACGTAGGGACGACCAAGGAGAGACCCAGTACTTC.

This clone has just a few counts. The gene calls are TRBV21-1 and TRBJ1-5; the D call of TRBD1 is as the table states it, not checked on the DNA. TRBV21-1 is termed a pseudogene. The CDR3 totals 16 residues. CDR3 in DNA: TGTGCCAGCAGCACGCCGGGACAGAGTAGCAATCAGCCCCAGCATTTT. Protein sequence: CASSTPGQSSNQPQHF.

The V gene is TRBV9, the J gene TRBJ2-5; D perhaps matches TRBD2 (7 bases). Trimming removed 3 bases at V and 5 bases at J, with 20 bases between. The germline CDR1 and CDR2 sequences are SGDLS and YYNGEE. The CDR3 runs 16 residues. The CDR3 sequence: CASSAFPSGTMETQYF. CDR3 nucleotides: TGTGCCAGCAGCGCCTTCCCGAGCGGGACAATGGAGACCCAGTACTTC.

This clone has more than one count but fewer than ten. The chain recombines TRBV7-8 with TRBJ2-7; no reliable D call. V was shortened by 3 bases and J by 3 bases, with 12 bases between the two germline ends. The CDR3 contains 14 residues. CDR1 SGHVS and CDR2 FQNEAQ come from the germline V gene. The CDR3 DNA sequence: TGTGCCAGCAGCTTTAAGGCGCTCGGCTACGAGCAGTACTTC. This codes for CASSFKALGYEQYF.

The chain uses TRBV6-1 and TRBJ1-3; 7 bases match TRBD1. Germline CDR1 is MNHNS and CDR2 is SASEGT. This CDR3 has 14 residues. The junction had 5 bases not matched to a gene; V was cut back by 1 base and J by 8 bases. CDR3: CASSEVRQGHTIYF. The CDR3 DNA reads TGTGCCAGCAGTGAAGTACGACAGGGCCACACCATATATTTT.

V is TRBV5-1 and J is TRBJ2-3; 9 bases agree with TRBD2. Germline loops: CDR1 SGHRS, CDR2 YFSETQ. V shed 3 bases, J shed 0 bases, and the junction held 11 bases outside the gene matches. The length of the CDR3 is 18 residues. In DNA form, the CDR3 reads TGCGCCAGCAGCTGGCGCCCGACTAGCGGAACTAGCACAGATACGCAGTATTTT. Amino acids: CASSWRPTSGTSTDTQYF. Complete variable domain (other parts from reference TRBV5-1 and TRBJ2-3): KAGVTQTPRYLIKTRGQQVTLSCSPISGHRSVSWYQQTPGQGLQFLFEYFSETQRNKGNFPGRFSGRQFSNSRSEMNVSTLELGDSALYLCASSWRPTSGTSTDTQYFGPGTRLTVL.

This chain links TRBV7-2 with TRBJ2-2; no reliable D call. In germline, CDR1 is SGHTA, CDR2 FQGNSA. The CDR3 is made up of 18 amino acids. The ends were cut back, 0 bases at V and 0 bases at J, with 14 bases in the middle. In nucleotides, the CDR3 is TGTGCCAGCAGCTTAGCATATAGAAGGGCCTCGAACACCGGGGAGCTGTTTTTT. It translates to CASSLAYRRASNTGELFF.

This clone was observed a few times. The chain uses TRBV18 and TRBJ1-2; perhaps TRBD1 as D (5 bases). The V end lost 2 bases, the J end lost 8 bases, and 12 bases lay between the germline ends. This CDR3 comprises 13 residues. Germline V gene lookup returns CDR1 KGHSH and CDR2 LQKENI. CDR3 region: CASSPEGDWGYTF. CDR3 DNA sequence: TGTGCCAGCTCACCAGAAGGGGACTGGGGCTACACCTTC.

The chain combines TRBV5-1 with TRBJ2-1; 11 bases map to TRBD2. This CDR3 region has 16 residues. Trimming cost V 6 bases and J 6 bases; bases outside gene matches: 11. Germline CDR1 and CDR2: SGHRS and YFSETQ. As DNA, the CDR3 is TGCGCCAGCACCCGCGGACTAGCGGGTCCGGGCAATGAGCAGTTCTTC. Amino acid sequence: CASTRGLAGPGNEQFF.